This TCR beta chain was found in a study of T cell repertoires in aging, cancer and after chemotherapy. V was cut by 1 base and J by 3 bases, with 13 bases left in between. The CDR3 runs to 15 residues. CDR1 is SGHNT, CDR2 YYREEE, per germline (reference sequence). The template was genomic DNA from peripheral blood, not RNA. Rearranged V-D-J TRB sequences were amplified with a mixed TRB-A/B primer pool. From the multiplex PCR reads, TCRdb called clonotypes with MiXCR, one entry per CDR3 protein. The sample shows approximately 2,900 distinct CDR3 sequences, roughly a quarter of them seen only once. The V call is TRBV5-4, the J call TRBJ1-1; D gene uncertain. This TCR came from a human donor with a solid tumor. The sequenced sample consisted of blood. In DNA, the CDR3 is TGTGCCAGCAGCTTGCTCTGGGTTCAAGACACTGAAGCTTTCTTT. Protein product: CASSLLWVQDTEAFF.